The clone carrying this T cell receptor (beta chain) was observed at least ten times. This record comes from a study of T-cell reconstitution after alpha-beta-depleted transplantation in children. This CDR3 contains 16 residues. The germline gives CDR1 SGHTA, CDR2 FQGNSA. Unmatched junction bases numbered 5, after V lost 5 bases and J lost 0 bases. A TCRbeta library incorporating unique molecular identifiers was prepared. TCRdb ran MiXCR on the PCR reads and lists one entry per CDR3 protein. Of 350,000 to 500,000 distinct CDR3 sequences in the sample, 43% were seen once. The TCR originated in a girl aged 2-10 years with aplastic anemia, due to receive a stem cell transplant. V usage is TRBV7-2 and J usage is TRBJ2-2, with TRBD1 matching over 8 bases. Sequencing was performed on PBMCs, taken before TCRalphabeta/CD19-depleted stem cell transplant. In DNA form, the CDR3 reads TGTGCCAGCAGCCCCTGGACAGGGACGAACACCGGGGAGCTGTTTTTT. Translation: CASSPWTGTNTGELFF.